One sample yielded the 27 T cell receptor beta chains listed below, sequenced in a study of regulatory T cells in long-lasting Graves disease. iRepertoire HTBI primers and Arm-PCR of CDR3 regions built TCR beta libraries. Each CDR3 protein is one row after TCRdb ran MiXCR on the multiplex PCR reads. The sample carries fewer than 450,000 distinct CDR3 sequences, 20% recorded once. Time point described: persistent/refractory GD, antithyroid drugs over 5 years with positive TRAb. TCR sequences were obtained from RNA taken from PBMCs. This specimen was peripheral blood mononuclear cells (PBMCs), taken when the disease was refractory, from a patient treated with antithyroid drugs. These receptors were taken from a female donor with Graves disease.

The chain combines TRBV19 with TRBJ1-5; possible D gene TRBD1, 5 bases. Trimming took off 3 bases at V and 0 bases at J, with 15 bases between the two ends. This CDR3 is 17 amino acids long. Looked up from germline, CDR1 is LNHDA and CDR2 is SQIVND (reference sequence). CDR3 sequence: CASSMGRPEYSNQPQHF. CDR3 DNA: TGTGCCAGTAGTATGGGACGGCCGGAGTATAGCAATCAGCCCCAGCATTTT. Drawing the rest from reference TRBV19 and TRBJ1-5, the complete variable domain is DGGITQSPKYLFRKEGQNVTLSCEQNLNHDAMYWYRQDPGQGLRLIYYSQIVNDFQKGDIAEGYSVSREKKESFPLTVTSAQKNPTAFYLCASSMGRPEYSNQPQHFGDGTRLSIL.

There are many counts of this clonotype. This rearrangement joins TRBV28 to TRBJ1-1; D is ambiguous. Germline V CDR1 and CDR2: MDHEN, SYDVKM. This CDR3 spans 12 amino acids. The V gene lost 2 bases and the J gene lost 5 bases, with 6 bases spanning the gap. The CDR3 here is CASSLMRTEAFF. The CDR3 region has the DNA TGTGCCAGCAGTTTAATGCGAACTGAAGCTTTCTTT.

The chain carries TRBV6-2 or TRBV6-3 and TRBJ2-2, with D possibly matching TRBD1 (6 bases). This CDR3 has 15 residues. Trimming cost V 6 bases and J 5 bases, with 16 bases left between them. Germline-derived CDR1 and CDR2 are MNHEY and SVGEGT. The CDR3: CASSNRDGVTGELFF. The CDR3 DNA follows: TGTGCCAGCAGCAACAGGGATGGGGTTACCGGGGAGCTGTTTTTT.

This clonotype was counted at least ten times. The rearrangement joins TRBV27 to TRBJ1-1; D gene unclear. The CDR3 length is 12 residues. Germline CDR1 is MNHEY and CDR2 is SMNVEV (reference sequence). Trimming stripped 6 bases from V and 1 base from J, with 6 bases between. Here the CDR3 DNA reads TGTGCCAGCAGATGGGGGAACACTGAAGCTTTCTTT. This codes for CASRWGNTEAFF.

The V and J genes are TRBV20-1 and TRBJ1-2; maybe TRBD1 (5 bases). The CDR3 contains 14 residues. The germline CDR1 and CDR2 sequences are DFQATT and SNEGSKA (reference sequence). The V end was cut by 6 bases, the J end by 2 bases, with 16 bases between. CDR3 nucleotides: TGCAGTGCCCCGAACACGGGGCAGAACTATGGCTACACCTTC. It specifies CSAPNTGQNYGYTF.

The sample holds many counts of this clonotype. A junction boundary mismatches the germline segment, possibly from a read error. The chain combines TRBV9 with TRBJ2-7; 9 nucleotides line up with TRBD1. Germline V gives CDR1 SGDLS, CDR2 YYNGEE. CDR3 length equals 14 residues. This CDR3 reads CASSVGQGNYEQYF. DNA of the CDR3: TGCGCCAGCAGTGTGGGACAGGGCAACTACGAGCAGTACTTC.

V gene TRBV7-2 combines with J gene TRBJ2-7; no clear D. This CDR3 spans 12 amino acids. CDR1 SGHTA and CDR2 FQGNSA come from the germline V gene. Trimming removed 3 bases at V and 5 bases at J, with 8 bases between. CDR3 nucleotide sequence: TGTGCCAGCAGCTTCACGTCCGACGAGCAGTACTTC. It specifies CASSFTSDEQYF.

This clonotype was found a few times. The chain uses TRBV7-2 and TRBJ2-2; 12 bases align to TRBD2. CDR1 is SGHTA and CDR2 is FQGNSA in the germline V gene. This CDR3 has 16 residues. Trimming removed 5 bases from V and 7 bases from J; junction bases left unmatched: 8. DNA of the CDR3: TGTGCCAGCAGCATGACTAGCGGGAGCTTAGTCGGGGAGCTGTTTTTT. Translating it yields CASSMTSGSLVGELFF. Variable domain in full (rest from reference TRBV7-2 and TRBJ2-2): GAGVSQSPSNKVTEKGKDVELRCDPISGHTALYWYRQSLGQGLEFLIYFQGNSAPDKSGLPSDRFSAERTGGSVSTLTIQRTQQEDSAVYLCASSMTSGSLVGELFFGEGSRLTVL.

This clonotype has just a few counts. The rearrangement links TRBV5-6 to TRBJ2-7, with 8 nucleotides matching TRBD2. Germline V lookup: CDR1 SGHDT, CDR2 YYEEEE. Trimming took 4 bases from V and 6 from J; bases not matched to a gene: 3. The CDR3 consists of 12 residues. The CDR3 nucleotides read TGTGCCAGCAGCCGGGAGGGCTTCGAGCAGTACTTC. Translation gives CASSREGFEQYF.

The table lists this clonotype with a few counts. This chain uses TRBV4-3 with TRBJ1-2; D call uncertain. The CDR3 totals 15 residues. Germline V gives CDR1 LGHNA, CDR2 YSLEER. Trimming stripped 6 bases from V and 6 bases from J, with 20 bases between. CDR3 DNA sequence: TGCGCCAGCAGTCCAAGACTTCTGGAAGACCATGGCTACACCTTC. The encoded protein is CASSPRLLEDHGYTF.

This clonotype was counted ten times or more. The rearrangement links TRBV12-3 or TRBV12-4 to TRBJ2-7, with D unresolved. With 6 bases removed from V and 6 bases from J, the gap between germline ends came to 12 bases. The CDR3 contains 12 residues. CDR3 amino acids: CASSASRGEQYF. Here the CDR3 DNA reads TGTGCCAGCAGCGCGTCAAGAGGCGAGCAGTACTTC.

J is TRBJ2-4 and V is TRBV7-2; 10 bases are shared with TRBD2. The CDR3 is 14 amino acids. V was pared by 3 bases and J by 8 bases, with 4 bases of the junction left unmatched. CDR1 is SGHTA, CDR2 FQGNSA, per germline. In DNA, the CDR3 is TGTGCCAGCAGCTTCCTAGCGGGAGACGACATTCAGTACTTC. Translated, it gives CASSFLAGDDIQYF.

CDR3 loop: CASRDYYEQYF. The CDR3 DNA follows: TGCGCCAGCAGGGACTACTACGAGCAGTACTTC. The chain employs TRBV10-1 and TRBJ2-7, with D possibly matching TRBD2 (6 bases). The CDR3 loop spans 11 amino acids. V dropped 6 bases and J dropped 3 bases, with 6 bases sitting between them. The V gene's germline CDR1 is WNHNN and CDR2 SYGVQD (reference sequence).

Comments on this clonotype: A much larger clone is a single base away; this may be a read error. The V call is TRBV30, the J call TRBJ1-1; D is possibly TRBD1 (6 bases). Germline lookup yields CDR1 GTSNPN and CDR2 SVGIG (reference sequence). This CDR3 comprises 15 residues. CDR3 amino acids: CAWRRQGPGNAEAFF. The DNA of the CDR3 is TGTGCCTGGAGGCGGCAGGGGCCAGGGAACGCTGAAGCTTTCTTT. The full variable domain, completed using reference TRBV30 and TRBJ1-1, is SQTIHQWPATLVQPVGSPLSLECTVEGTSNPNLYWYRQAAGRGLQLLFYSVGIGQISSEVPQNLSASRPQDRQFILSSKKLLLSDSGFYLCAWRRQGPGNAEAFFGQGTRLTVV.

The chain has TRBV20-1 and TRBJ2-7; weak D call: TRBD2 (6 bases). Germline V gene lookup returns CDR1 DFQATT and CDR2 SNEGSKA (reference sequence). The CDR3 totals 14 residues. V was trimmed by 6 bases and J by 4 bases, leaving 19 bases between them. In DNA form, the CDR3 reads TGCAGTGCCGTGGGACTTACCGTCCCTTACGAGCAGTACTTC. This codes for CSAVGLTVPYEQYF.

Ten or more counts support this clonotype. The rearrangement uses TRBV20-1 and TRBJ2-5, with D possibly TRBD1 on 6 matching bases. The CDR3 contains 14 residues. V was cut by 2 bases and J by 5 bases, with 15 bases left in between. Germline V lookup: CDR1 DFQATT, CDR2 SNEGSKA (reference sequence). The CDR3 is CSARTTGLRETQYF. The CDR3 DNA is TGCAGTGCTAGAACGACAGGATTAAGGGAGACCCAGTACTTC.

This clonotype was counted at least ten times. The CDR3 DNA reads as TGTGCCAGCAGTTTAACCCTCCTACCCACTGAAGCTTTCTTT. Residues: CASSLTLLPTEAFF. This rearrangement joins TRBV7-9 to TRBJ1-1; D uncertain. In germline, CDR1 is SEHNR, CDR2 FQNEAQ (reference sequence). Deletions cut 6 bases from V and 4 bases from J, with 15 bases between. The CDR3 has 14 amino acids.

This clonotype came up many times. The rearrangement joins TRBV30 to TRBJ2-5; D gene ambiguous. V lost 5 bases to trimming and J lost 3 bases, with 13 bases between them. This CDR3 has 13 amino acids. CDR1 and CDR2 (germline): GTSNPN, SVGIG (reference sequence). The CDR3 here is CAWSKRRKETQYF. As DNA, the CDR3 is TGTGCCTGGTCAAAAAGGAGAAAAGAGACCCAGTACTTC.

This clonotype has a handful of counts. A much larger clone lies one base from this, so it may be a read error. The CDR3 DNA follows: TGTGTCAGCAGTCGGGACAGGGGAACTAATGAAAAACTGTTTTTT. Translated, it gives CVSSRDRGTNEKLFF. The chain employs TRBV2 and TRBJ1-4; 10 bases fit TRBD1. This CDR3 is built from 15 residues. CDR1 and CDR2 from the germline V gene are SNHLY and FYNNEI.

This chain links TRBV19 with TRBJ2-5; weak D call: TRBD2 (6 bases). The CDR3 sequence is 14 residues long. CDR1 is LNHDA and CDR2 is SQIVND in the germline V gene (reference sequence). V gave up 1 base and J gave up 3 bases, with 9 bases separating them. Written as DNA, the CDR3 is TGTGCCAGTAGTATAGGCTGGGGGGAAGAGACCCAGTACTTC. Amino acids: CASSIGWGEETQYF.

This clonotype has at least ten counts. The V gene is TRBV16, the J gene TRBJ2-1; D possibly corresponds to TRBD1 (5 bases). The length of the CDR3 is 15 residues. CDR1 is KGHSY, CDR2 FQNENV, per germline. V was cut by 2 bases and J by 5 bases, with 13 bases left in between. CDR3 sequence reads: CASSQRGQENNEQFF. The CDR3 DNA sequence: TGTGCCAGCAGCCAAAGGGGTCAGGAAAACAATGAGCAGTTCTTC.

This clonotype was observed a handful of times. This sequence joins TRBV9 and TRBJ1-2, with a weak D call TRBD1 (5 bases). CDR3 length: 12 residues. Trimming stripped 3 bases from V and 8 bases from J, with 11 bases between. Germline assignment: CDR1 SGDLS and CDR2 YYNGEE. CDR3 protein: CASSADRDGYTF. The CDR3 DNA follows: TGTGCCAGCAGCGCCGACAGAGACGGCTACACCTTC.

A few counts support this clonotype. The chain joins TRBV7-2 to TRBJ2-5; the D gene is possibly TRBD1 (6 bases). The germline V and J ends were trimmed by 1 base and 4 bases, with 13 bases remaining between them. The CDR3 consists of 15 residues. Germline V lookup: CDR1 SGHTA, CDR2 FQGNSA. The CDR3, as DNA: TGTGCCAGCAGCTTAGACGGGGCCAGGGGAGAGACCCAGTACTTC. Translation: CASSLDGARGETQYF.

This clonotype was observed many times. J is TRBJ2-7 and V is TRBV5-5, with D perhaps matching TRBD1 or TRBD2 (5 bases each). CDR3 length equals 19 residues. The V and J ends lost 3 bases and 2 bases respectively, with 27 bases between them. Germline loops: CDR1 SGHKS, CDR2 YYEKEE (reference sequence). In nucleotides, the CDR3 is TGTGCCAGCAGCTCGGCTGGGACCCCTCACTCACCCGATCCCTACGAGCAGTACTTC. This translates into CASSSAGTPHSPDPYEQYF.

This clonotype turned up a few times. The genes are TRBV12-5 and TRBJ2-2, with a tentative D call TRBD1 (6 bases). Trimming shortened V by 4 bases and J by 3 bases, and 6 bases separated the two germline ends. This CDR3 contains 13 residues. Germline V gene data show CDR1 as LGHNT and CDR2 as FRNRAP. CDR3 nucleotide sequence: TGTGCTAGTGGTTCAGGGGACACCGGGGAGCTGTTTTTT. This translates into CASGSGDTGELFF.

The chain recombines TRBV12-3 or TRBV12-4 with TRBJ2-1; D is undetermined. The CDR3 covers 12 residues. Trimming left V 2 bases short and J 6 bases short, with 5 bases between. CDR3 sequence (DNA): TGTGCCAGCAGTTTACCCCTCAATGAGCAGTTCTTC. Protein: CASSLPLNEQFF.

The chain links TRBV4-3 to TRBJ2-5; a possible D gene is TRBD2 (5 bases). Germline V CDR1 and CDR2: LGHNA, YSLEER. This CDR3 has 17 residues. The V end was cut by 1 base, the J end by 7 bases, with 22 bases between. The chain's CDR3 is CASSQGGEFGPWATQYF. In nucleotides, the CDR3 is TGCGCCAGCAGCCAAGGTGGGGAGTTCGGGCCTTGGGCGACCCAGTACTTC.